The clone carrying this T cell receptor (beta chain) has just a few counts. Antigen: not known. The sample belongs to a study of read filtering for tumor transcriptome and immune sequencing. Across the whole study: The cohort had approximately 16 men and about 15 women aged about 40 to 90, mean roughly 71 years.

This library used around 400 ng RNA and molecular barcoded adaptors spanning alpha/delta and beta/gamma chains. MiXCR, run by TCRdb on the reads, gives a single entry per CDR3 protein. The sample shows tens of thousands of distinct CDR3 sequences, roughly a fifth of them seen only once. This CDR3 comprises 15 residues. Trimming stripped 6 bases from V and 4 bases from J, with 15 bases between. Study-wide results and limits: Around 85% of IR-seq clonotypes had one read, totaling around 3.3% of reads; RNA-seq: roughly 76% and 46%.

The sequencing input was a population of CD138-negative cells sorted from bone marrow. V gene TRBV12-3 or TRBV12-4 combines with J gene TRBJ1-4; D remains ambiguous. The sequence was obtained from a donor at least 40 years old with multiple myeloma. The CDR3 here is CASSGRVLSNEKLFF. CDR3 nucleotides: TGTGCCAGCAGCGGTCGGGTACTAAGTAATGAAAAACTGTTTTTT.